The present entry profiles one TCR beta chain with its context. The CDR3 consists of 15 residues. The germline V gene encodes CDR1 MNHEY and CDR2 SVGEGT. V trimming: 5 bases; J trimming: 7 bases; junction bases outside the gene matches: 13. Each donor gave ten milliliters of peripheral blood. The amount of total RNA extracted per sample was at least 5 micrograms. This sample is part of a study of blood T cells in healthy people across ages. Primed by a sample-barcoded 5' primer and a J-beta primer mix, a second PCR proceeded for about 6 to 11 cycles. Carrying 12 random nucleotides, a template-switch adaptor labeled each individual cDNA molecule. TCRdb re-derived calls from the 5' RACE reads in MiXCR, one entry per CDR3 protein. Among 1.8 million or so distinct CDR3 sequences listed, 39% were seen once.

V usage is TRBV6-2 or TRBV6-3 and J usage is TRBJ1-2, with 7 bases identical to TRBD1. The sequence came from a human donor in good health. What was sequenced was blood. The CDR3 nucleotides read TGTGCCAGCAGTAGTACAGGGGAAACTCGACCTGGCTACACCTTC. It specifies CASSSTGETRPGYTF.